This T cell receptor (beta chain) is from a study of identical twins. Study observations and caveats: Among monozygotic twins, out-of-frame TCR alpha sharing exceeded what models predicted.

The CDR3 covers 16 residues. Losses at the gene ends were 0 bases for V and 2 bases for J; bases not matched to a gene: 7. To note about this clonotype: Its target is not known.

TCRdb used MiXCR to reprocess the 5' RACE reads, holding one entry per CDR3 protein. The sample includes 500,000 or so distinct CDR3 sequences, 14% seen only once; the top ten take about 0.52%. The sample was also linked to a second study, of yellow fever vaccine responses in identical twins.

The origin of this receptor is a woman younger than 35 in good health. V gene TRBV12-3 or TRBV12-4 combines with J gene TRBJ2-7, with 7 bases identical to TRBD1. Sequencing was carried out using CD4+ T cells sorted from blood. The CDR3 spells CASSLARTGDPYEQYF. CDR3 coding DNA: TGTGCCAGCAGTTTAGCTAGAACAGGGGATCCCTACGAGCAGTACTTC.